This T cell receptor (beta chain) derives from a study of cytomegalovirus exposure and HLA in healthy donors. The PCR had 60 Vbeta and 13 Jbeta primers. Clones were sequenced by immunoSEQ multiplex PCR, and TCRdb holds only the in-frame ones, with some missing. The top ten clones hold approximately 1.3% of a sample with about 130,000 clones, about 78% of them seen once. Points on this clone: As yet, its antigen is unknown.

Study outcomes and limitations: Most observed TCR sequences were rare, whereas some public TCRs were detected in many donors.

Germline V CDR1 and CDR2: SQVTM, ANQGSEA. This CDR3 is built from 14 residues. V was shortened by 7 bases and J by 0 bases, with 12 bases between the two germline ends. This clonotype originated in a female donor in good health and CMV-seronegative. The V call is TRBV29-1, the J call TRBJ2-2; maybe TRBD1 (5 bases). The sequencing input was PBMCs. The chain's CDR3 is CSARARANTGELFF. The CDR3 bases are TGCAGCGCCCGGGCCAGGGCGAACACCGGGGAGCTGTTTTTT.